Listed here is a single T cell receptor beta chain. As yet, its antigen is unknown. The same CDR3 can be traced to other DNA sequences in this sample. Primers included in the PCR were 60 Vbeta and 13 Jbeta primers. TCRdb's copy holds only in-frame clones and misses some; the assay was immunoSEQ multiplex PCR. This sample has some 57,000 clones, with roughly 75% found just once. This sample was included in a study of cytomegalovirus exposure and HLA in healthy donors. General study findings and limits: In a later analysis, HLA-associated beta chains showed higher expansion and lower generation probabilities than comparable chains. Researchers reported in a later analysis that a missense DCLRE1C variant was tied to TCR beta V- and J-gene trimming. Judged likely to be a sequencing artifact was a cluster of highly shared sequence variants.

The CDR3 has 13 residues. The germline CDR1 and CDR2 sequences are SGHTA and FQGNSA. Trimming removed 5 bases from V and 2 bases from J, with 7 bases in between. The chain links TRBV7-2 to TRBJ1-5; no clear D gene. The sequence came from a woman aged 30 to 39 in good health and CMV-seronegative. Sequenced input: PBMCs. This CDR3 is CASSLRGNQPQHF. CDR3 bases: TGTGCCAGCAGCCTGAGGGGCAATCAGCCCCAGCATTTT.